A selection of T cell receptor beta chains follows, all from one sample in a study of OX40 agonist ivuxolimab in advanced cancers. The method was immunoSEQ multiplex PCR; TCRdb's version includes in-frame clones alone and lacks a portion of them. This repertoire shows some 85,000 clones, nearly 90% found once; its top ten account for 0.72%. Source: CD4+ or CD8+ T cells sorted from blood, taken in a trial of the OX40 agonist ivuxolimab. These receptors all come from an adult with an advanced solid tumor such as melanoma, head and neck, liver or kidney cancer. Both conserved end residues are part of each CDR3. D genes are given only for firm matches. Some rows mark clone size as missing; the rest say once, few, many or name a class of expanded clone.

CDR3aa: CASSLDGSSGNTIYF
CDR3nt: TGCGCCAGCAGCCTGGACGGCAGCTCTGGAAACACCATATATTTT
d_gene: NA
len: 15
v_gene: TRBV5-1
abundance: few
j_gene: TRBJ1-3

CDR3aa: CASSIGVNTEAFF
CDR3nt: TGTGCCAGTAGTATAGGGGTGAACACTGAAGCTTTCTTT
d_gene: NA
len: 13
v_gene: TRBV19
abundance: NA
j_gene: TRBJ1-1

CDR3aa: CASSLGPPGRGGDTQYF
CDR3nt: TGTGCCAGCAGCTTAGGGCCCCCCGGGAGAGGGGGAGATACGCAGTATTTT
d_gene: NA
len: 17
v_gene: TRBV7-2
abundance: NA
j_gene: TRBJ2-3

CDR3aa: CASSYSRQGTSEQYF
CDR3nt: TGTGCCAGCAGTTACTCTAGACAGGGTACCTCGGAGCAGTACTTC
d_gene: TRBD1
len: 15
v_gene: TRBV6-5
abundance: once
j_gene: TRBJ2-7

CDR3aa: CSVEEFYEQYF
CDR3nt: TGCAGCGTTGAAGAATTCTACGAGCAGTACTTC
d_gene: NA
len: 11
v_gene: TRBV29-1
abundance: NA
j_gene: TRBJ2-7

CDR3aa: CAWSVNNEQFF
CDR3nt: TGTGCCTGGAGTGTAAACAATGAGCAGTTCTTC
d_gene: NA
len: 11
v_gene: TRBV30
abundance: once
j_gene: TRBJ2-1

CDR3aa: CSAERQSGEKLFF
CDR3nt: TGCAGCGCCGAAAGGCAATCAGGAGAAAAACTGTTTTTT
d_gene: NA
len: 13
v_gene: TRBV29-1
abundance: few
j_gene: TRBJ1-4

CDR3aa: CASSREREYEQYF
CDR3nt: TGTGCCAGCTCCCGGGAGCGGGAGTACGAGCAGTACTTC
d_gene: TRBD2
len: 13
v_gene: TRBV18
abundance: NA
j_gene: TRBJ2-7

CDR3aa: CASSKDSDRALFSGNTIYF
CDR3nt: TGTGCCAGCAGCAAAGACTCGGACAGGGCATTGTTCTCTGGAAACACCATATATTTT
d_gene: TRBD1
len: 19
v_gene: TRBV4-2
abundance: NA
j_gene: TRBJ1-3

CDR3aa: CASSPRRGNTEAFF
CDR3nt: TGCGCCAGCAGCCCTCGTCGGGGGAACACTGAAGCTTTCTTT
d_gene: NA
len: 14
v_gene: TRBV5-1
abundance: medium-sized
j_gene: TRBJ1-1

CDR3aa: CASSANRGSYNEQFF
CDR3nt: TGTGCCAGCAGCGCAAACAGGGGGTCCTACAATGAGCAGTTCTTC
d_gene: TRBD1
len: 15
v_gene: TRBV7-6
abundance: NA
j_gene: TRBJ2-1

CDR3aa: CASGFRPGALVSYEQYF
CDR3nt: TGTGCTAGTGGTTTTCGCCCGGGGGCGCTTGTCTCCTACGAGCAGTACTTC
d_gene: NA
len: 17
v_gene: TRBV12-5
abundance: NA
j_gene: TRBJ2-7

CDR3aa: CASSDQIGGYGYTF
CDR3nt: TGCGCCAGCAGCGACCAAATAGGGGGCTATGGCTACACCTTC
d_gene: NA
len: 14
v_gene: TRBV5-1
abundance: once
j_gene: TRBJ1-2

CDR3aa: CASSQNAGGSGNTIYF
CDR3nt: TGCGCCAGCAGCCAAAACGCGGGGGGCTCTGGAAACACCATATATTTT
d_gene: NA
len: 16
v_gene: TRBV5-1
abundance: NA
j_gene: TRBJ1-3

CDR3aa: CASSAANRARGYTF
CDR3nt: TGTGCCAGCAGTGCAGCTAACAGGGCAAGGGGCTACACCTTC
d_gene: NA
len: 14
v_gene: TRBV2
abundance: NA
j_gene: TRBJ1-2

CDR3aa: CASSPREGVNYGYTF
CDR3nt: TGTGCCAGCAGCCCCCGGGAGGGGGTAAACTATGGCTACACCTTC
d_gene: NA
len: 15
v_gene: TRBV9
abundance: NA
j_gene: TRBJ1-2

CDR3aa: CASSRTGVQPQHF
CDR3nt: TGTGCCAGCAGCCGGACAGGGGTCCAGCCCCAGCATTTT
d_gene: TRBD1
len: 13
v_gene: TRBV6-1
abundance: NA
j_gene: TRBJ1-5

CDR3aa: CASSSEGLAGSIGELFF
CDR3nt: TGTGCCAGCAGCTCCGAGGGGCTAGCGGGATCAATCGGGGAGCTGTTTTTT
d_gene: TRBD2
len: 17
v_gene: TRBV7-3
abundance: NA
j_gene: TRBJ2-2

CDR3aa: CASSEYKGDRQSTQYF
CDR3nt: TGTGCCAGCAGTGAATATAAAGGGGACCGGCAAAGTACGCAGTATTTT
d_gene: NA
len: 16
v_gene: TRBV25-1
abundance: NA
j_gene: TRBJ2-3

CDR3aa: CASSLRGLGSPLHF
CDR3nt: TGCGCCAGCAGCTTAAGGGGGCTGGGTTCACCCCTCCACTTT
d_gene: TRBD1
len: 14
v_gene: TRBV5-1
abundance: NA
j_gene: TRBJ1-6

CDR3aa: CASSLSWGGSEQYF
CDR3nt: TGTGCCAGTTCTCTGAGTTGGGGGGGTTCCGAGCAGTACTTC
d_gene: TRBD2
len: 14
v_gene: TRBV28
abundance: NA
j_gene: TRBJ2-7

CDR3aa: CARGGMNTEAFF
CDR3nt: TGTGCACGGGGGGGAATGAACACTGAAGCTTTCTTT
d_gene: NA
len: 12
v_gene: TRBV30
abundance: NA
j_gene: TRBJ1-1

CDR3aa: CASSPTKGQGNSPLHF
CDR3nt: TGTGCCAGCTCACCTACTAAGGGACAGGGAAATTCACCCCTCCACTTT
d_gene: TRBD1
len: 16
v_gene: TRBV18
abundance: few
j_gene: TRBJ1-6

CDR3aa: CSASLAYEQFF
CDR3nt: TGCAGTGCTAGCCTTGCATATGAGCAGTTCTTC
d_gene: NA
len: 11
v_gene: TRBV20-1
abundance: NA
j_gene: TRBJ2-1

CDR3aa: CASSRGGTSTDTQYF
CDR3nt: TGCGCCAGCAGCCGCGGCGGGACTAGTACAGATACGCAGTATTTT
d_gene: TRBD2
len: 15
v_gene: TRBV4-1
abundance: few
j_gene: TRBJ2-3

CDR3aa: CASSLGWTSVDEQFF
CDR3nt: TGTGCCAGCAGCTTAGGCTGGACTAGCGTCGATGAGCAGTTCTTC
d_gene: TRBD2
len: 15
v_gene: TRBV13
abundance: NA
j_gene: TRBJ2-1

CDR3aa: CSVSGSSYNEQFF
CDR3nt: TGCAGCGTTAGTGGGAGCTCCTACAATGAGCAGTTCTTC
d_gene: NA
len: 13
v_gene: TRBV29-1
abundance: NA
j_gene: TRBJ2-1

CDR3aa: CASRGKRWTEAFF
CDR3nt: TGTGCCAGCAGGGGAAAAAGGTGGACTGAAGCTTTCTTT
d_gene: NA
len: 13
v_gene: TRBV27
abundance: NA
j_gene: TRBJ1-1

CDR3aa: CAWRPLAGGGTGELFF
CDR3nt: TGTGCCTGGAGGCCCTTAGCGGGAGGGGGGACCGGGGAGCTGTTTTTT
d_gene: TRBD2
len: 16
v_gene: TRBV30
abundance: NA
j_gene: TRBJ2-2

CDR3aa: CASSGAPGQGGEKLFF
CDR3nt: TGTGCCAGCAGTGGGGCGCCGGGACAGGGAGGCGAAAAACTGTTTTTT
d_gene: TRBD1
len: 16
v_gene: TRBV6-1
abundance: NA
j_gene: TRBJ1-4

CDR3aa: CASSSRTGENSPLHF
CDR3nt: TGTGCCAGTAGTAGTCGGACAGGGGAGAATTCACCCCTCCACTTT
d_gene: TRBD1
len: 15
v_gene: TRBV19
abundance: NA
j_gene: TRBJ1-6

CDR3aa: CASSYRGWGGNQPQHF
CDR3nt: TGTGCCAGCAGTTACCGGGGGTGGGGGGGCAATCAGCCCCAGCATTTT
d_gene: NA
len: 16
v_gene: TRBV6-6
abundance: NA
j_gene: TRBJ1-5

CDR3aa: CASRQGFVDEQYF
CDR3nt: TGTGCCAGCCGTCAGGGATTTGTGGACGAGCAGTACTTC
d_gene: NA
len: 13
v_gene: TRBV2
abundance: NA
j_gene: TRBJ2-7

CDR3aa: CASSPGLGETQYF
CDR3nt: TGTGCCAGCTCACCAGGCCTGGGAGAGACCCAGTACTTC
d_gene: NA
len: 13
v_gene: TRBV18
abundance: NA
j_gene: TRBJ2-5

CDR3aa: CSAQESAADTQYF
CDR3nt: TGCAGCGCTCAAGAAAGTGCCGCAGATACGCAGTATTTT
d_gene: NA
len: 13
v_gene: TRBV29-1
abundance: NA
j_gene: TRBJ2-3

CDR3aa: CSSDFSDTQYF
CDR3nt: TGCAGTTCAGACTTTTCAGATACGCAGTATTTT
d_gene: NA
len: 11
v_gene: TRBV29-1
abundance: NA
j_gene: TRBJ2-3

CDR3aa: CASSPTRGGYEQYF
CDR3nt: TGTGCCAGCAGTCCTACGAGGGGGGGCTACGAGCAGTACTTC
d_gene: NA
len: 14
v_gene: TRBV6-6
abundance: NA
j_gene: TRBJ2-7

CDR3aa: CASSPGGTGANVLTF
CDR3nt: TGTGCCAGCTCCCCTGGAGGGACCGGGGCCAACGTCCTGACTTTC
d_gene: NA
len: 15
v_gene: TRBV18
abundance: once
j_gene: TRBJ2-6

CDR3aa: CASIQGGDYGYTF
CDR3nt: TGTGCCAGCATCCAGGGGGGAGACTATGGCTACACCTTC
d_gene: TRBD1
len: 13
v_gene: TRBV6-6
abundance: once
j_gene: TRBJ1-2

CDR3aa: CASSDRRPGGTDTQYF
CDR3nt: TGTGCCAGCAGTGACAGGCGGCCTGGGGGCACAGATACGCAGTATTTT
d_gene: NA
len: 16
v_gene: TRBV25-1
abundance: NA
j_gene: TRBJ2-3

CDR3aa: CASSSRGHYEQYF
CDR3nt: TGTGCCAGCAGCTCCCGGGGACACTACGAGCAGTACTTC
d_gene: NA
len: 13
v_gene: TRBV7-8
abundance: once
j_gene: TRBJ2-7

CDR3aa: CASRRGRNVTDTQYF
CDR3nt: TGTGCCAGCAGGAGAGGACGGAACGTAACAGATACGCAGTATTTT
d_gene: NA
len: 15
v_gene: TRBV7-3
abundance: NA
j_gene: TRBJ2-3

CDR3aa: CASSLAAGANTEAFF
CDR3nt: TGTGCCAGCAGCTTAGCGGCGGGGGCAAACACTGAAGCTTTCTTT
d_gene: NA
len: 15
v_gene: TRBV7-2
abundance: NA
j_gene: TRBJ1-1

CDR3aa: CASSYELNTEAFF
CDR3nt: TGTGCCAGCAGTTACGAGCTGAACACTGAAGCTTTCTTT
d_gene: NA
len: 13
v_gene: TRBV6-5
abundance: NA
j_gene: TRBJ1-1

CDR3aa: CASSEVGQQNSPLHF
CDR3nt: TGTGCCAGCAGCGAAGTGGGACAGCAGAATTCACCCCTCCACTTT
d_gene: TRBD1
len: 15
v_gene: TRBV2
abundance: NA
j_gene: TRBJ1-6